This paragraph reports one T cell receptor (beta chain). Which antigen it targets is not known. No per-base quality is available; no much larger clone lies one base away. The V end loses 4 bases and the J end loses 4 bases, and a stretch of 17 bases separates them. The CDR3 holds 15 amino acids from the cysteine to the phenylalanine. Only the CDR3 portion is preserved as DNA: 45 bases, with reading frame beginning at the first base. CDR1 and CDR2 are drawn from the germline V gene: SGHAT, FQNNGV. TCRbeta CDR3 regions were amplified from genomic DNA by means of the immunoSEQ Assay, a bias-controlled multiplex PCR. The source study handled its data this way. Within the assay, amplification of reference gene primers was used to estimate how many nucleated cells each sample contained. To quantify the absolute abundance of each unique TCRbeta CDR3 rearrangement, sequence reads were collapsed and filtered. For each sample, productive Simpson clonality was calculated as the square root of Simpson's diversity index across productive rearrangements. TCRdb provides this immuneACCESS table in a form limited to in-frame rearrangements. Some clones are lacking; in checked studies, under half of them reflect an unresolved V gene, and why the rest are absent is not known. The V and J calls and clone size were taken over from that table, and D and trimming were inferred from the DNA. The sample has around 110,000 clones on record, around three quarters of them singletons. The top ten clonotypes cover 16% of the sample.

Each collaborating institution followed its own protocols to collect whole blood in K2EDTA tubes. Collaborator samples were shipped for TCRbeta analysis as frozen whole blood, isolated PBMCs, or DNA extracted from either sample type. The data stem from a study of blood T cell repertoires in COVID-19 (dated by TCRdb to about 2020). Some background on the complete study: The collaborator samples originated in the United States, Italy and Spain and spanned the acute and convalescent phases of COVID-19. The material from the prospective study consisted of cDNA or gDNA derived from T cells, B-cell-depleted T cells, or PBMCs. Deeply sampled blood TCRbeta repertoires from subjects exposed to, actively infected with, or recovered from COVID-19 were included in the dataset. The repertoires were made available in a free public database intended to serve as a resource for research on the immune response to SARS-CoV-2. The samples were drawn from the first 160 participants of the ongoing ImmuneRACE study and from under 1,500 subjects provided by 6 global collaborators. A de-identified subject ID, COVID-19 status, age in years and sex were almost always included in the sample metadata. Where available, HLA class I and class II types were taken from metadata supplied by the sample provider and were not determined by assay-based typing. Results the study describes overall, beyond this receptor: The amount of clinical and demographic metadata varied by source and participant and was provided uncurated.

The chain joins TRBV11-2 to TRBJ2-7, and possibly TRBD1, on 5 matching bases. This TCR was recovered from a man in his sixties with active or convalescent COVID-19. Sequencing was performed on peripheral blood. The nucleotide sequence is given as TGTGCCAGCAGCTCTCAGCCAGGGCATTTTTACGAGCAGTACTTC. This is translated as CASSSQPGHFYEQYF.